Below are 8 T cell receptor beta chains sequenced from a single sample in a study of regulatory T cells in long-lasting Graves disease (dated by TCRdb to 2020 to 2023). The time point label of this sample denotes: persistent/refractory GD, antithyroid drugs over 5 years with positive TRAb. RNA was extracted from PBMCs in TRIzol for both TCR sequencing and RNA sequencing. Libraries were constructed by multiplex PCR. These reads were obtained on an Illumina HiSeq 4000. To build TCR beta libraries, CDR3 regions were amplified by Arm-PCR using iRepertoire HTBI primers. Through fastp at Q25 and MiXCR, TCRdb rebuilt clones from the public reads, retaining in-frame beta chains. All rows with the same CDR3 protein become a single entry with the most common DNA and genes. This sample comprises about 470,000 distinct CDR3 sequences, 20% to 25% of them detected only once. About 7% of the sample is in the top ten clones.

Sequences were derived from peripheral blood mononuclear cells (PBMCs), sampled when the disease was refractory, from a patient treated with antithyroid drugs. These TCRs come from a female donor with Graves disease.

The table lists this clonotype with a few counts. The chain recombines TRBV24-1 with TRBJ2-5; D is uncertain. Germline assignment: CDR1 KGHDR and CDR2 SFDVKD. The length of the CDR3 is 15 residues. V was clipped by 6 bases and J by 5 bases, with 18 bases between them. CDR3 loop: CATSPIARYGETQYF. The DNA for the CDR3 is TGTGCCACCAGTCCAATTGCGAGGTATGGGGAGACCCAGTACTTC.

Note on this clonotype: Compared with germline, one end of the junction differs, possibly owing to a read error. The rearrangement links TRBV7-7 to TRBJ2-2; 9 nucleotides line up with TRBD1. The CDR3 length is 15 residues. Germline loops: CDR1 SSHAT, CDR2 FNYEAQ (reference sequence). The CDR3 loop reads CASSRTGVQTGELFF. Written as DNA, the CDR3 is TGTGCTAGCAGCCGGACAGGGGTACAAACCGGGGAGCTGTTTTTT.

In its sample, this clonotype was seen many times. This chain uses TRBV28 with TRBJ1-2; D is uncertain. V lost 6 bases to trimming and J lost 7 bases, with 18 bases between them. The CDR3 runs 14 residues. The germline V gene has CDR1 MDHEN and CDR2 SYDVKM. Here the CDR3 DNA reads TGTGCCAGCAGCATAGCGAATAATAAGGCTGGCTACACCTTC. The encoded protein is CASSIANNKAGYTF.

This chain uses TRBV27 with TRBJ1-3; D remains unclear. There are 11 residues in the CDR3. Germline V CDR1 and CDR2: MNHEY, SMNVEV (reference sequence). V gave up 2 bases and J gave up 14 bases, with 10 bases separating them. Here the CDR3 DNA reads TGTGCCAGCAGTTTAATAGGGTCCGTATATTTT. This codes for CASSLIGSVYF.

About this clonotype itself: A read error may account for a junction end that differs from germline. CDR3 DNA: TGTACCACCAGCGCGGGGCAGGGCCTATATCAGCCCCAGCATTTT. Protein product: CTTSAGQGLYQPQHF. This sequence joins TRBV15 and TRBJ1-5, with a tentative D call TRBD1 (5 bases). Germline assignment: CDR1 LNHNV and CDR2 YYDKDF (reference sequence). The CDR3 runs 15 residues.

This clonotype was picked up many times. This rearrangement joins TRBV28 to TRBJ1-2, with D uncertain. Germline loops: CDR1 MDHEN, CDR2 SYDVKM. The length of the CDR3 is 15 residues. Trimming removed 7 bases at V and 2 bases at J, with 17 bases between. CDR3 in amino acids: CASNELGQNNYGYTF. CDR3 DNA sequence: TGTGCCAGCAACGAACTCGGGCAGAACAACTATGGCTACACCTTC.

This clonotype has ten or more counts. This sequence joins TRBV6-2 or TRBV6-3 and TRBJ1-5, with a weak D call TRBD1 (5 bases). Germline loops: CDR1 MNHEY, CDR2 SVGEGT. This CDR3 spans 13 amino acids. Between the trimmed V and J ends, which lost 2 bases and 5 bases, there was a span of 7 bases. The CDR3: CASSYRDHQPQHF. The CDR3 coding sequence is TGTGCCAGCAGTTACAGGGACCATCAGCCCCAGCATTTT.

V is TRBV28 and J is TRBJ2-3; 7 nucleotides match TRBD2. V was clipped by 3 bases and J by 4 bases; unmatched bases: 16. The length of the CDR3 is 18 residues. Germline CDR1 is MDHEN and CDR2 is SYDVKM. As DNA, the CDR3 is TGTGCCAGCAGTTTCCCCGGCGAGTGGGGGGGAGGACCAGATACGCAGTATTTT. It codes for CASSFPGEWGGGPDTQYF.